Shown below are 30 T cell receptor beta chains from a single sample sequenced in a study of OX40 agonist ivuxolimab in advanced cancers. Clones were sequenced by immunoSEQ multiplex PCR, and TCRdb holds only the in-frame ones, with some missing. Among approximately 94,000 clones listed, around nine tenths were seen once. The specimen was CD4+ or CD8+ T cells sorted from blood, collected in a trial of the OX40 agonist ivuxolimab. These receptor sequences come from an adult with an advanced solid tumor such as melanoma, head and neck, liver or kidney cancer.

The genes are TRBV7-2 and TRBJ2-7; no reliable D call. CDR3 length equals 15 residues. The V end was cut by 5 bases, the J end by 4 bases, with 18 bases between. The germline V gene encodes CDR1 SGHTA and CDR2 FQGNSA. The CDR3 loop is CASSPIGSIAYEQYF. The CDR3 nucleotides are TGTGCCAGCAGCCCCATCGGGTCGATTGCTTACGAGCAGTACTTC.

The J gene is TRBJ2-1, the V gene TRBV7-3; D is uncertain. Germline V gives CDR1 SGHTA, CDR2 FQGTGA. The CDR3 covers 17 residues. The V gene lost 1 base and the J gene lost 1 base, with 14 bases spanning the gap. The CDR3 sequence: CASSLISRSRSYNEQFF. DNA for the CDR3: TGTGCCAGCAGCTTAATATCGAGGAGTCGGTCCTACAATGAGCAGTTCTTC.

This chain links TRBV7-8 with TRBJ2-5; 12 bases align to TRBD1. The germline gives CDR1 SGHVS, CDR2 FQNEAQ. Unmatched junction bases numbered 12, after V lost 5 bases and J lost 5 bases. The CDR3 extends over 17 amino acids. This chain's CDR3 is CASSLVPGQGAGETQYF. The CDR3 region has the DNA TGTGCCAGCAGCCTCGTCCCGGGACAGGGGGCGGGGGAGACCCAGTACTTC. Complete variable domain (other parts from reference TRBV7-8 and TRBJ2-5): GAGVSQSPRYKVAKRGQDVALRCDPISGHVSLFWYQQALGQGPEFLTYFQNEAQLDKSGLPSDRFFAERPEGSVSTLKIQRTQQEDSAVYLCASSLVPGQGAGETQYFGPGTRLLVL.

V is TRBV28 and J is TRBJ1-4; no clear D. The ends were cut back, 2 bases at V and 7 bases at J, with 2 bases in the middle. CDR3 length: 11 residues. Germline V lookup: CDR1 MDHEN, CDR2 SYDVKM. As DNA, the CDR3 is TGTGCCAGCAGTTTACTTGAAAAACTGTTTTTT. It is translated as CASSLLEKLFF.

The rearrangement uses TRBV15 and TRBJ2-5; TRBD2 might be the D (6 bases). The CDR3 covers 14 residues. Per germline, CDR1 LNHNV and CDR2 YYDKDF (reference sequence). Trimming left V 2 bases short and J 5 bases short, with 12 bases between. In DNA form, the CDR3 reads TGTGCCACCAGCAGAACGACGGGGGTGGAGACCCAGTACTTC. As protein: CATSRTTGVETQYF. Drawing the rest from reference TRBV15 and TRBJ2-5, the complete variable domain is DAMVIQNPRYQVTQFGKPVTLSCSQTLNHNVMYWYQQKSSQAPKLLFHYYDKDFNNEADTPDNFQSRRPNTSFCFLDIRSPGLGDTAMYLCATSRTTGVETQYFGPGTRLLVL.

The chain recombines TRBV7-9 with TRBJ1-2, with D maybe TRBD1 (6 bases). Germline-derived CDR1 and CDR2 are SEHNR and FQNEAQ (reference sequence). This CDR3 region has 12 residues. V was trimmed by 7 bases and J by 8 bases, leaving 14 bases between them. CDR3 nucleotides: TGTGCCAGCAACCAGGGGTTCGTGGGCTACACCTTC. It is translated as CASNQGFVGYTF.

The chain recombines TRBV6-5 with TRBJ2-3; 8 bases are shared with TRBD2. The germline V gene has CDR1 MNHEY and CDR2 SVGAGI. CDR3 length equals 15 residues. Trimming removed 8 bases from V and 4 bases from J; junction bases left unmatched: 11. DNA of the CDR3: TGTGCCAGCCGTGGACTAGCAGGCGTCGCAGATACGCAGTATTTT. Its translation is CASRGLAGVADTQYF.

V usage is TRBV19 and J usage is TRBJ1-1; TRBD1 matches at 10 bases. The CDR3 is made up of 14 amino acids. Per the germline V gene, CDR1 is LNHDA and CDR2 is SQIVND (reference sequence). Losses at the gene ends were 9 bases for V and 3 bases for J; bases not matched to a gene: 7. The CDR3 DNA sequence: TGTGCCAGCCGGACAGGGGGAGGAGACACTGAAGCTTTCTTT. Its translation: CASRTGGGDTEAFF.

The chain combines TRBV9 with TRBJ2-2; D may be TRBD2 (6 bases). Germline V lookup: CDR1 SGDLS, CDR2 YYNGEE. Trimming left V 4 bases short and J 1 base short, with 11 bases between. The CDR3 has 15 residues. In DNA form, the CDR3 reads TGTGCCAGCAGCCTCTCAGCGGGGAACACCGGGGAGCTGTTTTTT. Its translation is CASSLSAGNTGELFF. Filled out from reference TRBV9 and TRBJ2-2, the complete variable domain reads DSGVTQTPKHLITATGQRVTLRCSPRSGDLSVYWYQQSLDQGLQFLIQYYNGEERAKGNILERFSAQQFPDLHSELNLSSLELGDSALYFCASSLSAGNTGELFFGEGSRLTVL.

The rearrangement uses TRBV6-5 and TRBJ2-1, with D possibly being TRBD1 (5 bases). The CDR3 is made up of 14 amino acids. Per germline, CDR1 MNHEY and CDR2 SVGAGI. The germline V and J ends were trimmed by 4 bases and 9 bases, with 16 bases remaining between them. The CDR3 protein is CASSSADPGIEQFF. Written as DNA, the CDR3 is TGTGCCAGCAGTTCCGCCGATCCAGGGATTGAGCAGTTCTTC.

V is TRBV11-2 and J is TRBJ2-5; 11 bases fit TRBD2. With 5 bases clipped from V and 5 bases from J, the junction kept 10 bases outside the gene matches. Germline V gene data show CDR1 as SGHAT and CDR2 as FQNNGV. The CDR3 sequence is 16 residues long. The CDR3 DNA is TGTGCCAGCAGCCGGGGACTAGCGGTACAGAGGGAGACCCAGTACTTC. This encodes CASSRGLAVQRETQYF.

The genes are TRBV4-2 and TRBJ2-5, with D tentatively TRBD2 (5 bases). This CDR3 spans 17 amino acids. CDR1 and CDR2 from the germline V gene are LGHNA and YNFKEQ. V lost 0 bases and J 5 bases, leaving 19 bases between the germline ends. The CDR3, as DNA: TGTGCCAGCAGCCAAGATCCCCCACCGAGCCGAGGGGAGACCCAGTACTTC. Protein: CASSQDPPPSRGETQYF.

The rearrangement uses TRBV27 and TRBJ2-7; 8 bases match TRBD2. This CDR3 is built from 15 residues. Trimming took 2 bases from V and 0 from J; bases not matched to a gene: 3. The V gene's germline CDR1 is MNHEY and CDR2 SMNVEV (reference sequence). The DNA for the CDR3 is TGTGCCAGCAGTTTAGGCGGGAGGCCCTCCTACGAGCAGTACTTC. The encoded protein is CASSLGGRPSYEQYF.

This chain joins TRBV11-3 and TRBJ2-5, with D uncertain. The DNA end is more similar to TRBJ2-7, so the J call may be wrong. The CDR3 totals 13 residues. Germline V CDR1 and CDR2: SGHNT, YENEEA. In nucleotides, the CDR3 is TGTGCCAGCAGCCCTCACACTTTCTACGAGCAGTACTTC. Translation gives CASSPHTFYEQYF.

The chain is built from TRBV19 and TRBJ2-7; TRBD2 matches at 14 bases. Trimming took 3 bases from V and 3 from J; bases not matched to a gene: 7. CDR1 and CDR2 (germline): LNHDA, SQIVND (reference sequence). The CDR3 contains 17 residues. DNA of the CDR3: TGTGCCAGTAGTATTGGGGGGACTAGCGGGAGAGTCTACGAGCAGTACTTC. Translated: CASSIGGTSGRVYEQYF.

J is TRBJ2-5 and V is TRBV5-1, with a tentative D call TRBD1 (6 bases). The end of the DNA is better explained by TRBJ2-7, so the J call may be wrong. CDR1 SGHRS and CDR2 YFSETQ come from the germline V gene. The CDR3 sequence is 13 residues long. CDR3 coding DNA: TGCGCCAGCAGCTTAGGTGGGGGCCACGAGCAGTACTTC. This sequence encodes CASSLGGGHEQYF.

This chain links TRBV29-1 with TRBJ2-7; tentative D call: TRBD1 (7 bases). The CDR3 has 13 amino acids. Germline V CDR1 and CDR2: SQVTM, ANQGSEA. V was pared by 4 bases and J by 1 base, with 11 bases between. The CDR3 reads CSVVSGGSYEQYF. Here the CDR3 DNA reads TGCAGCGTTGTGTCAGGGGGGTCCTACGAGCAGTACTTC.

The chain combines TRBV19 with TRBJ1-1; D is ambiguous. V lost 1 base, J lost 7 bases, and 13 bases lay in between. The V gene's germline CDR1 is LNHDA and CDR2 SQIVND (reference sequence). This CDR3 has 14 amino acids. CDR3 residues: CASSIGPATLEAFF. DNA of the CDR3: TGTGCCAGTAGTATAGGTCCCGCAACCCTTGAAGCTTTCTTT.

This clone was seen once. This chain uses TRBV9 with TRBJ2-1, with 10 bases that match TRBD2. Germline V gene lookup returns CDR1 SGDLS and CDR2 YYNGEE. This CDR3 contains 15 residues. J lost 4 bases, V lost 2 bases, and 3 bases had no gene match. CDR3 sequence reads: CASSVTAGGYNEQFF. The DNA for the CDR3 is TGTGCCAGCAGCGTTACAGCGGGGGGGTACAATGAGCAGTTCTTC.

The chain links TRBV5-1 to TRBJ2-5; maybe TRBD1 (6 bases). Germline lookup yields CDR1 SGHRS and CDR2 YFSETQ. This CDR3 has 15 residues. V was shortened by 0 bases and J by 4 bases, with 13 bases between the two germline ends. For the CDR3, the DNA is TGCGCCAGCAGCTTGGCGCTCGGACAGCGAGAGACCCAGTACTTC. Amino acids: CASSLALGQRETQYF.

This chain connects TRBV15 to TRBJ2-3; a weak D match, TRBD1 (5 bases). This CDR3 comprises 15 residues. The germline V gene has CDR1 LNHNV and CDR2 YYDKDF (reference sequence). With 2 bases removed from V and 4 bases from J, the gap between germline ends came to 13 bases. The CDR3 DNA reads as TGTGCCACCAGCAGACTAAGGGGCGCGGCAGATACGCAGTATTTT. Protein sequence: CATSRLRGAADTQYF.

The chain recombines TRBV2 with TRBJ2-5, with 8 nucleotides matching TRBD1. With V trimmed by 6 bases and J by 0 bases, 9 bases remained unmatched. Germline V gives CDR1 SNHLY, CDR2 FYNNEI. This CDR3 is built from 16 residues. CDR3 sequence reads: CASRAGQGPYQETQYF. Here the CDR3 DNA reads TGTGCCAGCAGGGCTGGACAGGGCCCGTACCAAGAGACCCAGTACTTC.

This chain connects TRBV4-3 to TRBJ2-2; possibly TRBD1 for D (6 bases). Trimming removed 0 bases from V and 7 bases from J, with 18 bases in between. Germline assignment: CDR1 LGHNA and CDR2 YSLEER. The CDR3 runs 17 residues. The CDR3 region has the DNA TGCGCCAGCAGCCAAGACGTTCTAGGGGCAGGGGTCGGGGAGCTGTTTTTT. Translation: CASSQDVLGAGVGELFF.

This clone was observed a single time. The genes are TRBV25-1 and TRBJ1-2; TRBD1 is a possible D gene (6 bases). Looked up from germline, CDR1 is MGHDK and CDR2 is SYGVNS. V was trimmed by 6 bases and J by 3 bases, leaving 11 bases between them. The CDR3 spans 13 residues. The CDR3 sequence: CASRKQGYYGYTF. CDR3 bases: TGTGCCAGCAGAAAGCAGGGGTACTATGGCTACACCTTC.

The gene calls are TRBV7-8 and TRBJ2-7; 8 positions match TRBD2. In germline, CDR1 is SGHVS, CDR2 FQNEAQ. CDR3 length: 15 amino acids. With 7 bases clipped from V and 2 bases from J, the junction kept 10 bases outside the gene matches. The CDR3 spells CASTLSGGVTYEQYF. DNA for the CDR3: TGTGCCAGCACCTTGTCGGGGGGGGTGACCTACGAGCAGTACTTC.

This chain uses TRBV19 with TRBJ1-2, with D possibly being TRBD1 (5 bases). V was cut by 2 bases and J by 1 base, with 11 bases left in between. Germline lookup yields CDR1 LNHDA and CDR2 SQIVND (reference sequence). CDR3 length equals 15 residues. CDR3: CASSIQGGFNYGYTF. DNA for the CDR3: TGTGCCAGTAGTATACAGGGAGGATTTAACTATGGCTACACCTTC.

The genes are TRBV10-1 and TRBJ2-3; D is uncertain. This CDR3 has 13 amino acids. V was clipped by 4 bases and J by 2 bases, with 7 bases between them. The germline CDR1 and CDR2 sequences are WNHNN and SYGVQD (reference sequence). In nucleotides, the CDR3 is TGCGCCAGCAGTGCCACTTACACAGATACGCAGTATTTT. Its translation is CASSATYTDTQYF.

V is TRBV15 and J is TRBJ1-3, with 8 positions matching TRBD1. Germline assignment: CDR1 LNHNV and CDR2 YYDKDF (reference sequence). The CDR3 runs to 15 residues. Trimming took 1 base from V and 4 from J; bases not matched to a gene: 3. CDR3 residues: CATSRVTGDGNTIYF. The CDR3 nucleotides read TGTGCCACCAGCAGAGTGACAGGGGACGGAAACACCATATATTTT.

This chain uses TRBV7-9 with TRBJ2-3, with D perhaps being TRBD1 or TRBD2 (5 bases each). V gave up 5 bases and J gave up 4 bases, with 10 bases separating them. Germline V gives CDR1 SEHNR, CDR2 FQNEAQ (reference sequence). The length of the CDR3 is 13 residues. The CDR3 reads CASSGGGADTQYF. The CDR3 DNA reads as TGTGCCAGCAGCGGTGGGGGTGCAGATACGCAGTATTTT.

This rearrangement joins TRBV6-5 to TRBJ2-7; 12 nucleotides line up with TRBD1. J lost 2 bases, V lost 7 bases, and 6 bases had no gene match. Germline CDR1 reads MNHEY; CDR2 reads SVGAGI. This CDR3 has 15 residues. This chain's CDR3 is CASKGQGAAPYEQYF. For the CDR3, the DNA is TGTGCCAGCAAGGGACAGGGGGCCGCCCCCTACGAGCAGTACTTC.